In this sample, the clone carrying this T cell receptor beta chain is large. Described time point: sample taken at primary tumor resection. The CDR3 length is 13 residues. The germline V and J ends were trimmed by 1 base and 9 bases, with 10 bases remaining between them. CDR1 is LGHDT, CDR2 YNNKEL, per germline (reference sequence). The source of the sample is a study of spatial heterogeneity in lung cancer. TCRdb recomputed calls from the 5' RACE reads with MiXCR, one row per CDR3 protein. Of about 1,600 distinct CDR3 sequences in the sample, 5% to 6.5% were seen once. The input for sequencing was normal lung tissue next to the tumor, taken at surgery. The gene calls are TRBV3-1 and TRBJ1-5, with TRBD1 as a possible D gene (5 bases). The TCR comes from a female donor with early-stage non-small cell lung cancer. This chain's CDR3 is CASSQAPQGPQHF. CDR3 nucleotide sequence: TGTGCCAGCAGCCAAGCTCCCCAGGGGCCCCAGCATTTT.